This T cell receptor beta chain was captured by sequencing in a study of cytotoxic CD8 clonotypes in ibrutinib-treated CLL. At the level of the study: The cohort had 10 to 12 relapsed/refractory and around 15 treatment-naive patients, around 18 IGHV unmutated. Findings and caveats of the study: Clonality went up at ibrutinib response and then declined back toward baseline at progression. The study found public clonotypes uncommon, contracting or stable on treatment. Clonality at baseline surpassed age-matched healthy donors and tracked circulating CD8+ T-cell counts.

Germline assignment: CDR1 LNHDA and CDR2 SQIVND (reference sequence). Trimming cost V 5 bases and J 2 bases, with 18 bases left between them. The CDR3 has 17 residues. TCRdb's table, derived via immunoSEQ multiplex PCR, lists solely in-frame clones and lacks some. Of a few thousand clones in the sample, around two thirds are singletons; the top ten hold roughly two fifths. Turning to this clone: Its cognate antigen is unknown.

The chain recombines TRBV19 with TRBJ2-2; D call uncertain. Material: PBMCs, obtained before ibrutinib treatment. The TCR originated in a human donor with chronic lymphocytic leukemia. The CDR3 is CASSVWASLPNTGELFF. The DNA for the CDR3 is TGTGCCAGTAGTGTCTGGGCCTCTCTCCCAAACACCGGGGAGCTGTTTTTT.